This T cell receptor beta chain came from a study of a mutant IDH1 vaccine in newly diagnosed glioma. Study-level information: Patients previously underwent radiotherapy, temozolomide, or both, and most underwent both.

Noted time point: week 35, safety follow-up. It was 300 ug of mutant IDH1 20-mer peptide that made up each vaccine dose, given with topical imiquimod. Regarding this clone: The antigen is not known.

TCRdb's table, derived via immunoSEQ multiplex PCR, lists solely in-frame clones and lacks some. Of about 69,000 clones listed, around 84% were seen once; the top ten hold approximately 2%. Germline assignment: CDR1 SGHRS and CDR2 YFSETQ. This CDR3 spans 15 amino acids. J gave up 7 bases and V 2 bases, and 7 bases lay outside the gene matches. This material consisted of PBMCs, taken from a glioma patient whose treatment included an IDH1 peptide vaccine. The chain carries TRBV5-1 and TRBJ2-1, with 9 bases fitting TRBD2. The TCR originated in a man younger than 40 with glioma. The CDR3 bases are TGCGCCAGCAGCTTAAGCGGGGGGCCCTTGAATGAGCAGTTCTTC. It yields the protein CASSLSGGPLNEQFF.